This T cell receptor beta chain was profiled in a study of post-analysis software for immune sequencing data. The library was made from cDNA and included unique molecular identifiers. The authors obtained approximately 540,000 cDNA molecules from roughly 1 to 10 million T cells. TCRdb processed the PCR reads anew with MiXCR; each CDR3 protein has one entry. The sample shows approximately 730,000 distinct CDR3 sequences, just over 45% of them seen only once. Losses at the gene ends were 2 bases for V and 3 bases for J; bases not matched to a gene: 16. CDR3 length: 18 amino acids. CDR1 MNHEY and CDR2 SVGEGT come from the germline V gene. This clonotype was found a few times. Its antigen remains unidentified. Study conclusions and caveats: The normalized Chao1 diversity of multiple sclerosis patients was significantly lower than that of controls. Patients had higher frequencies than controls of a few TRBV segments, including TRBV5-6, TRBV5-1 and TRBV20-1. Samples prepared in the same batch strongly co-clustered by F measure.

The specimen was blood. J is TRBJ2-7 and V is TRBV6-2 or TRBV6-3; 7 bases align to TRBD2. The sequence came from a girl aged 10 to 17 with multiple sclerosis. The CDR3 spells CASSYRATDGGSLYEQYF. DNA for the CDR3: TGTGCCAGCAGTTACCGGGCCACTGACGGCGGGAGTCTCTACGAGCAGTACTTC.